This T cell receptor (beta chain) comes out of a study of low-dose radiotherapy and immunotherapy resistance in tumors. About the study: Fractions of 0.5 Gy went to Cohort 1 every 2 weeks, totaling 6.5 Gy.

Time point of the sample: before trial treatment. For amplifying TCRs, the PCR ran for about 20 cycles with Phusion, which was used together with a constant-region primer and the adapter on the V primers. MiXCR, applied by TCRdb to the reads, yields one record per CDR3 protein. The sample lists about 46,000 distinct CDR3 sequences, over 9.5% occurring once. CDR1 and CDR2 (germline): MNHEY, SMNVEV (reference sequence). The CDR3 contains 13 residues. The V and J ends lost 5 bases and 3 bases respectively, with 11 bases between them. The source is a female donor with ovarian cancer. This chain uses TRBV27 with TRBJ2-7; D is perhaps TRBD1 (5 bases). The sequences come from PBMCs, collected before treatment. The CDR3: CASSRTGVYEQYF. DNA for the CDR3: TGTGCCAGCAGTCGAACAGGAGTCTACGAGCAGTACTTC.